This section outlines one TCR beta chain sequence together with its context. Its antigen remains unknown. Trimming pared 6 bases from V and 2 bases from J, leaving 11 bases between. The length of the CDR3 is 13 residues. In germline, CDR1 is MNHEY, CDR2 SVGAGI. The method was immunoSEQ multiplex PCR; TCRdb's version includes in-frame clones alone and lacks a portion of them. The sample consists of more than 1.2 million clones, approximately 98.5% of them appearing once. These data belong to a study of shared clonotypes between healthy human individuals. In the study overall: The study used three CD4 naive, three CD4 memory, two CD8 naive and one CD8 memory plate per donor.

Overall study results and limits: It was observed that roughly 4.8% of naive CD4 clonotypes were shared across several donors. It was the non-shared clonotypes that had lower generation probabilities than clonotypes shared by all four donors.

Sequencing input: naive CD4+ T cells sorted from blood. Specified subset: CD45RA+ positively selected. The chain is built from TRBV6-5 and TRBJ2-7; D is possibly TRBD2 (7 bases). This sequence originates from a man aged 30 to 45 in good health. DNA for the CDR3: TGTGCCAGCAGGGGGGGGGCCGCCTACGAGCAGTACTTC. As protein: CASRGGAAYEQYF.